This TCR beta chain was documented in a study of shared clonotypes between healthy human individuals. This clone was counted only a few times. CDR1 and CDR2 (germline): SGHTA, FQGNSA. This CDR3 is built from 13 residues. Trimming stripped 5 bases from V and 0 bases from J, with 4 bases between. Under the authors' procedure: Quality scores were absent from the junction-only immunoSEQ sequences, so filtering differed. Some clones are missing from TCRdb's copy, which holds only in-frame ones; the method was immunoSEQ multiplex PCR. For V, J and clone size, that table is used; D and trimming come from the DNA. Here the sample spans around 750,000 clones, approximately 74% being singletons.

Material: memory CD4+ T cells sorted from blood. The subset is: CD45RA-negative fraction. The chain joins TRBV7-2 to TRBJ2-2; D is undetermined. The TCR originated in a woman aged 30 to 39 in good health. The CDR3 spells CASSTTNTGELFF. The CDR3 DNA sequence: TGTGCCAGCAGCACCACGAACACCGGGGAGCTGTTTTTT.